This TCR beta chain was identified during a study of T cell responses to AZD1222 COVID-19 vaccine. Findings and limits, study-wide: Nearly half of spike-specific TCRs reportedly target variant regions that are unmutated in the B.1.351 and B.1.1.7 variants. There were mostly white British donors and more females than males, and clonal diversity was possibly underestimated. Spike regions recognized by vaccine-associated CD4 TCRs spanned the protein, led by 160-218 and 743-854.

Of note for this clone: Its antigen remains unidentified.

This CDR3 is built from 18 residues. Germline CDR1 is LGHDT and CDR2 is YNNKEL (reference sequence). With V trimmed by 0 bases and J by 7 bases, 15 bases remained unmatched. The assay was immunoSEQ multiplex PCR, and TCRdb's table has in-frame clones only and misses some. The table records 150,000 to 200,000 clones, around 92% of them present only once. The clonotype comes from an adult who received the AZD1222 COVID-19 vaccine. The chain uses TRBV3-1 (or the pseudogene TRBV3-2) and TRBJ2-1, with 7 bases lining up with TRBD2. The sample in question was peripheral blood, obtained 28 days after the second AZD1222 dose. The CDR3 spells CASSQENRRDYLRNEQFF. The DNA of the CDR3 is TGTGCCAGCAGCCAAGAGAACCGCCGGGACTATCTTAGGAATGAGCAGTTCTTC.